This T cell receptor beta chain was sequenced during a study of T cells in Graves' hyperthyroidism and ophthalmopathy. Clinicians diagnosed patients from clinical symptoms, serum thyroxine and TRAb, thyroid ultrasound and orbital computed tomography. Ten or more counts support this clonotype. TCR beta CDR3 regions were amplified from RNA. The HTBI set primed first-round TCR CDR3 RT-PCR. Each CDR3 protein gets one entry after TCRdb re-called the multiplex PCR reads with MiXCR. The sample gives 500,000 to 600,000 distinct CDR3 sequences, roughly 21% of which show up once; 47% is in the top ten. The length of the CDR3 is 16 residues. V was shortened by 5 bases and J by 1 base, with 14 bases between the two germline ends. Germline lookup yields CDR1 SGHVS and CDR2 FNYEAQ.

This receptor was taken from a middle-aged man with Graves' ophthalmopathy. The sequenced material came from blood. V and J are TRBV7-6 and TRBJ2-2, with a weak D call TRBD1 (5 bases). CDR3 DNA: TGTGCCAGCAGCCCTCATGCGACAGAGAACACCGGGGAGCTGTTTTTT. Translation gives CASSPHATENTGELFF.